This T cell receptor beta chain was observed in a study of Graves' ophthalmopathy and Graves' hyperthyroidism. The study, taken as a whole, reports: Blood also contained most of the expanded thyroid clonotypes above 0.001 frequency.

This clonotype has ten or more counts. What it binds is unknown. The ends were cut back, 3 bases at V and 8 bases at J, with 11 bases in the middle. CDR3 length: 13 residues. Germline values: CDR1 ENHRY, CDR2 SYGVKD. RNA served as the template for amplifying TCR beta CDR3 regions. The authors performed first-round RT-PCR with HTBI primers and then a second-round multiplex PCR. TCRdb reprocessed the multiplex PCR reads via MiXCR and lists one record per CDR3 protein. This sample has hundreds of thousands of distinct CDR3 sequences, with under 25% found just once. Material: peripheral blood. The gene calls are TRBV10-3 and TRBJ2-4; no firm D call. This TCR derives from a woman between 18 and 30 years old with stable Graves' hyperthyroidism. This CDR3 reads CAISETVGHIQYF. In DNA form, the CDR3 reads TGTGCCATCAGTGAAACAGTTGGTCACATTCAGTACTTC.